This note documents a single T cell receptor beta chain sequence. These data are taken from a study of OX40 agonist ivuxolimab in advanced cancers. The CDR3 length is 14 residues. In germline, CDR1 is SGDLS, CDR2 YYNGEE. V was clipped by 1 base and J by 1 base, with 8 bases between them. The table came from immunoSEQ multiplex PCR; TCRdb's copy has only in-frame clones and leaves some out. The sample lists 65,000 to 95,000 clones; around 82% were seen once. The V call is TRBV9, the J call TRBJ2-5; unclear D gene. Material: CD4+ or CD8+ T cells sorted from blood, obtained in a trial of the OX40 agonist ivuxolimab. The clonotype originates from an adult with an advanced solid tumor such as melanoma, head and neck, liver or kidney cancer. The CDR3 here is CASSVQPVQETQYF. The DNA for the CDR3 is TGTGCCAGCAGCGTACAACCGGTCCAAGAGACCCAGTACTTC.